The clone carrying this TCR beta chain was counted at least ten times. Its cognate antigen is unknown. The data were obtained in a study of T cells in Graves' hyperthyroidism and ophthalmopathy. Points from the study as a whole: The model foresaw ophthalmopathy a median around 6 months prior to onset.

V gave up 3 bases and J gave up 6 bases, with 17 bases separating them. Germline V gives CDR1 DFQATT, CDR2 SNEGSKA (reference sequence). CDR3 length equals 14 residues. Amplified regions were TCR beta CDR3 sequences from RNA transcripts. TCR CDR3 regions were first amplified by RT-PCR with HTBI primers. Each CDR3 protein is one row after TCRdb ran MiXCR on the multiplex PCR reads. The sample records about 610,000 distinct CDR3 sequences, around 16% being singletons. Sequencing was done on a sample of blood. The TCR originated in a woman between 40 and 50 years old with Graves' ophthalmopathy. The chain uses TRBV20-1 and TRBJ1-1; no reliable D call. The CDR3 spells CSASLGGVGPEAFF. The DNA for the CDR3 is TGCAGTGCTAGCTTGGGCGGGGTAGGTCCTGAAGCTTTCTTT.